This is a list of T cell receptor beta chains from one sample in a study of T cell repertoires in cytomegalovirus infection. The antigens of these receptors remain unknown. MiXCR, run by TCRdb on the reads, gives a single entry per CDR3 protein. This sample has some 350,000 distinct CDR3 sequences, with about 27% found just once. The sequenced sample was cultured PBMCs, obtained from culture after CMV antigen stimulation. The receptor source for this set is a human donor in good health (CMV status not recorded). Some clones in this sample may be carry-over from other donors' samples. Each CDR3 is given with its conserved first and last residue. A D gene is named only where the DNA matches it firmly. Only part of the rows carry a size: once, few, many, or a class if the clone is expanded.

CDR3: CASSHRDRGFPDTIYF; DNA: TGTGCCAGCAGCCACCGGGACAGGGGGTTCCCGGACACCATATATTTT; V: TRBV7-9; D: TRBD1; size: -; J: TRBJ1-3
CDR3: CATSRASGGTDTQYF; DNA: TGTGCCACATCACGGGCTAGTGGTGGCACAGATACGCAGTATTTT; V: TRBV24-1; D: -; size: few; J: TRBJ2-3
CDR3: CASSEDRVPNTEAFF; DNA: TGTGCCAGCTCAGAGGACAGGGTGCCGAACACTGAAGCTTTCTTT; V: TRBV18; D: TRBD1; size: -; J: TRBJ1-1
CDR3: CASSLARREKLFF; DNA: TGTGCCAGCAGCTTAGCGCGCAGGGAAAAACTGTTTTTT; V: TRBV7-2; D: -; size: many; J: TRBJ1-4
CDR3: CASSVEGSGGYTF; DNA: TGTGCCAGCAGCGTAGAAGGTTCAGGTGGCTACACCTTC; V: TRBV9; D: -; size: many; J: TRBJ1-2
CDR3: CASSAGTYTPGGNQPQHF; DNA: TGTGCCAGTAGTGCCGGGACATATACCCCGGGGGGCAATCAGCCCCAGCATTTT; V: TRBV19; D: -; size: -; J: TRBJ1-5
CDR3: CASSAPGLEGWDEQFF; DNA: TGTGCCAGCAGCGCTCCGGGACTAGAAGGTTGGGATGAGCAGTTCTTC; V: TRBV9; D: TRBD2; size: once; J: TRBJ2-1
CDR3: CATLTRVNTEAFF; DNA: TGTGCCACATTGACAAGAGTGAACACTGAAGCTTTCTTT; V: TRBV28; D: -; size: -; J: TRBJ1-1
CDR3: CSARDLGGSADTQYF; DNA: TGCAGTGCTAGAGATCTCGGCGGGAGCGCAGATACGCAGTATTTT; V: TRBV20-1; D: TRBD2; size: -; J: TRBJ2-3
CDR3: CASSYSGRKNTEAFF; DNA: TGTGCCAGCAGTTACTCGGGCAGAAAGAACACTGAAGCTTTCTTT; V: TRBV6-2/TRBV6-3; D: -; size: -; J: TRBJ1-1
CDR3: CASSIDLRRQGRTEAFF; DNA: TGTGCCAGTAGTATAGATTTAAGGCGGCAGGGAAGGACTGAAGCTTTCTTT; V: TRBV19; D: -; size: few; J: TRBJ1-1
CDR3: CASSPLNYEQYF; DNA: TGTGCCAGCAGCCCTTTAAACTACGAGCAGTACTTC; V: TRBV7-9; D: -; size: -; J: TRBJ2-7
CDR3: CATSRLGRGSLEQYF; DNA: TGTGCCACCAGCAGGCTTGGGCGGGGTTCCCTCGAGCAGTACTTC; V: TRBV15; D: -; size: -; J: TRBJ2-7
CDR3: CASSLEAPDSNNEQFF; DNA: TGTGCCAGCAGCTTAGAGGCTCCAGACTCCAACAATGAGCAGTTCTTC; V: TRBV11-3; D: -; size: -; J: TRBJ2-1
CDR3: CSARREGHRTYEQYF; DNA: TGCAGTGCTAGACGTGAGGGTCATCGAACCTACGAGCAGTACTTC; V: TRBV20-1; D: -; size: -; J: TRBJ2-7
CDR3: CASSLRQPGLADYNEQFF; DNA: TGCGCCAGCAGCTTACGGCAGCCGGGACTAGCGGACTACAATGAGCAGTTCTTC; V: TRBV5-1; D: TRBD2; size: many; J: TRBJ2-1
CDR3: CASSFPQETQYF; DNA: TGTGCCAGCAGTTTCCCCCAAGAGACCCAGTACTTC; V: TRBV7-2; D: -; size: -; J: TRBJ2-5
CDR3: CASILLWGSGANVLTF; DNA: TGTGCCAGCATCCTCCTCTGGGGATCCGGGGCCAACGTCCTGACTTTC; V: TRBV6-5; D: -; size: -; J: TRBJ2-6
CDR3: CASSGDRGLTQPQHF; DNA: TGTGCCAGCAGTGGGGACAGGGGGCTTACTCAGCCCCAGCATTTT; V: TRBV28; D: TRBD1; size: -; J: TRBJ1-5
CDR3: CASSVEDLYEQYF; DNA: TGTGCCAGCTCCGTGGAGGACCTCTACGAGCAGTACTTC; V: TRBV6-1; D: -; size: many; J: TRBJ2-7
CDR3: CASSQERTVTYNSPLHF; DNA: TGCGCCAGCAGCCAAGAGCGGACGGTAACCTATAATTCACCCCTCCACTTT; V: TRBV4-1; D: -; size: many; J: TRBJ1-6
CDR3: CASSSRLTSSTYEQYF; DNA: TGTGCCAGCAGTTCCCGACTGACTAGCTCAACCTACGAGCAGTACTTC; V: TRBV6-6; D: TRBD2; size: many; J: TRBJ2-7
CDR3: CASSLSGGAGDTQYF; DNA: TGTGCCAGCAGCCTTAGCGGGGGGGCCGGGGATACGCAGTATTTT; V: TRBV11-2; D: TRBD2; size: few; J: TRBJ2-3
CDR3: CASSQDKGLSPQHF; DNA: TGTGCCAGCAGCCAAGATAAGGGATTGTCGCCCCAGCATTTT; V: TRBV3-1; D: -; size: -; J: TRBJ1-5
CDR3: CASRTYAGAWDPLHF; DNA: TGTGCCAGCAGGACTTACGCAGGGGCCTGGGATCCCCTCCACTTT; V: TRBV27; D: -; size: -; J: TRBJ1-6
CDR3: CAISESRVTNEKLFF; DNA: TGTGCCATCAGTGAGTCCCGGGTAACTAATGAAAAACTGTTTTTT; V: TRBV10-3; D: -; size: -; J: TRBJ1-4
CDR3: CASSADGAGELFF; DNA: TGTGCCAGCAGCGCCGACGGCGCCGGGGAGCTGTTTTTT; V: TRBV7-2; D: -; size: -; J: TRBJ2-2
CDR3: CASSLTQGGTGNTIYF; DNA: TGTGCCAGCAGCTTAACGCAGGGGGGAACGGGAAACACCATATATTTT; V: TRBV7-2; D: TRBD1; size: few; J: TRBJ1-3
CDR3: CAAIDTNYGYTF; DNA: TGTGCAGCCATTGACACTAACTATGGCTACACCTTC; V: TRBV6-1; D: -; size: -; J: TRBJ1-2
CDR3: CASSPGRDTIYF; DNA: TGTGCCAGCAGCCCCGGGAGGGACACCATATATTTT; V: TRBV6-1; D: -; size: few; J: TRBJ1-3
CDR3: CASTSDRRYGYTF; DNA: TGTGCCAGCACTTCAGACAGGCGCTATGGCTACACCTTC; V: TRBV12-3/TRBV12-4; D: -; size: -; J: TRBJ1-2
CDR3: CASSLSGTGGLNEQFF; DNA: TGTGCCAGCAGTTTATCCGGGACAGGGGGCCTCAATGAGCAGTTCTTC; V: TRBV12-3/TRBV12-4; D: TRBD1; size: -; J: TRBJ2-1
CDR3: CASSPRQDPYEQYF; DNA: TGTGCCAGCAGTCCTCGACAGGACCCCTACGAGCAGTACTTC; V: TRBV27; D: -; size: -; J: TRBJ2-7
CDR3: CASSLGQIPYEQYF; DNA: TGTGCCAGCAGCTTAGGACAAATACCCTACGAGCAGTACTTC; V: TRBV7-4; D: -; size: -; J: TRBJ2-7
CDR3: CASSFGAMNTEAFF; DNA: TGCGCCAGCAGCTTCGGCGCCATGAACACTGAAGCTTTCTTT; V: TRBV5-1; D: -; size: many; J: TRBJ1-1
CDR3: CASNPGGTDTQYF; DNA: TGTGCCAGCAACCCAGGGGGGACAGATACGCAGTATTTT; V: TRBV5-6; D: -; size: -; J: TRBJ2-3
CDR3: CASSHRGQNTEAFF; DNA: TGTGCCAGCAGTCACCGCGGGCAGAACACTGAAGCTTTCTTT; V: TRBV6-6; D: -; size: -; J: TRBJ1-1
CDR3: CASATGATMNTEAFF; DNA: TGTGCCAGTGCGACAGGGGCTACTATGAACACTGAAGCTTTCTTT; V: TRBV11-1; D: TRBD1; size: -; J: TRBJ1-1
CDR3: CAVRASGSNEQFF; DNA: TGTGCCGTGAGGGCTAGCGGGAGTAATGAGCAGTTCTTC; V: TRBV10-3; D: TRBD2; size: -; J: TRBJ2-1
CDR3: CASSNRSSQRGEQYF; DNA: TGTGCCAGCAGCAACCGTTCCAGCCAGCGGGGCGAGCAGTACTTC; V: TRBV7-8; D: TRBD2; size: many; J: TRBJ2-7
CDR3: CASSVEAGGRDSPLHF; DNA: TGTGCCAGCAGCGTAGAGGCGGGGGGCAGGGATTCACCCCTCCACTTT; V: TRBV9; D: -; size: -; J: TRBJ1-6
CDR3: CASSYSAHQPQHF; DNA: TGTGCCAGCAGTTACTCTGCGCACCAGCCCCAGCATTTT; V: TRBV6-8; D: -; size: few; J: TRBJ1-5
CDR3: CASSPFPGQEDQPQHF; DNA: TGTGCCAGCAGTCCCTTTCCCGGACAGGAGGATCAGCCCCAGCATTTT; V: TRBV12-3/TRBV12-4; D: TRBD1; size: -; J: TRBJ1-5
CDR3: CASSPEGGRFDF; DNA: TGTGCCAGCAGCCCGGAGGGGGGGCGCTTTGACTTC; V: TRBV7-9; D: -; size: once; J: TRBJ2-7
CDR3: CASSEYQGEAFF; DNA: TGTGCCAGCAGTGAATACCAGGGTGAAGCTTTCTTT; V: TRBV25-1; D: -; size: few; J: TRBJ1-1
CDR3: CASSWGLAYEQYF; DNA: TGTGCCAGCAGCTGGGGACTTGCCTACGAGCAGTACTTC; V: TRBV7-2; D: -; size: many; J: TRBJ2-7
CDR3: CSVGGPNTGELFF; DNA: TGCAGCGTCGGGGGGCCGAACACCGGGGAGCTGTTTTTT; V: TRBV29-1; D: -; size: few; J: TRBJ2-2
CDR3: CASSPPGLAGDTQYF; DNA: TGTGCCAGCAGCCCACCGGGACTAGCGGGAGATACGCAGTATTTT; V: TRBV7-6; D: TRBD2; size: few; J: TRBJ2-3
CDR3: CASSQDSLTSGYTDTQYF; DNA: TGCGCCAGCAGCCAAGATTCCTTGACTAGCGGGTACACAGATACGCAGTATTTT; V: TRBV4-1; D: TRBD2; size: -; J: TRBJ2-3
CDR3: CASSDWAGGPKNIQYF; DNA: TGCGCCAGCAGTGATTGGGCGGGAGGGCCCAAAAACATTCAGTACTTC; V: TRBV10-2; D: TRBD2; size: -; J: TRBJ2-4
CDR3: CASSLGTGGDEKLFF; DNA: TGTGCCAGCAGCTTAGGGACAGGGGGGGATGAAAAACTGTTTTTT; V: TRBV7-8; D: TRBD1; size: few; J: TRBJ1-4
CDR3: CASSDGGSPLHF; DNA: TGTGCCAGCAGTGACGGGGGTTCACCCCTCCACTTT; V: TRBV6-6; D: -; size: once; J: TRBJ1-6
CDR3: CASSPRPQSYEQYF; DNA: TGTGCCAGCAGTCCCCGGCCTCAGTCCTACGAGCAGTACTTC; V: TRBV27; D: -; size: many; J: TRBJ2-7
CDR3: CASSSGLAGGQETQYF; DNA: TGTGCCAGCAGCTCGGGACTAGCGGGGGGACAAGAGACCCAGTACTTC; V: TRBV7-6; D: TRBD2; size: few; J: TRBJ2-5
CDR3: CASSLVNTGELFF; DNA: TGTGCCAGCAGCTTAGTGAACACCGGGGAGCTGTTTTTT; V: TRBV11-2; D: -; size: many; J: TRBJ2-2
CDR3: CASSSGTSGFNEQFF; DNA: TGTGCCAGCAGCTCTGGGACTAGCGGATTCAATGAGCAGTTCTTC; V: TRBV7-9; D: TRBD2; size: few; J: TRBJ2-1
CDR3: CASSRTGVSPHPWALFF; DNA: TGTGCCAGTAGTAGGACAGGGGTATCTCCGCACCCCTGGGCGCTGTTTTTT; V: TRBV19; D: TRBD1; size: many; J: TRBJ2-2
CDR3: CASSQQGAGTEAFF; DNA: TGTGCCAGCAGCCAACAGGGGGCTGGCACTGAAGCTTTCTTT; V: TRBV7-3; D: TRBD1; size: -; J: TRBJ1-1
CDR3: CASSRDRVSNEQFF; DNA: TGTGCCAGCAGTCGGGACAGGGTATCCAATGAGCAGTTCTTC; V: TRBV6-4; D: TRBD1; size: -; J: TRBJ2-1